The next 13 T cell receptor beta chains were all read from a single sample in a study of blood T cell repertoires in COVID-19. This table comes from immunoSEQ multiplex PCR, and its TCRdb copy is limited to in-frame clones, with some not included. This sample carries about 160,000 clones, 65% to 85% of them seen once, and the ten largest clones take about 3.6%. The material sequenced was PBMCs or T cells enriched from blood (not recorded which). The receptors come from a woman in her 50s in a cohort exposed to, infected with or recovered from COVID-19 (not recorded which).

This chain uses TRBV4-2 with TRBJ1-2, with 7 positions matching TRBD1. The germline CDR1 and CDR2 sequences are LGHNA and YNFKEQ. The CDR3 runs to 15 residues. With 0 bases clipped from V and 3 bases from J, the junction kept 4 bases outside the gene matches. As DNA, the CDR3 is TGTGCCAGCAGCCAAGAAGGACAGGCGGACTATGGCTACACCTTC. It yields the protein CASSQEGQADYGYTF.

The rearrangement joins TRBV3-1 (or the pseudogene TRBV3-2) to TRBJ1-1; no reliable D call. The germline V and J ends were trimmed by 1 base and 3 bases, with 9 bases remaining between them. CDR3 length: 14 residues. Germline assignment: CDR1 LGHDT and CDR2 YNNKEL (reference sequence). For the CDR3, the DNA is TGTGCCAGCAGCCAAGCGGGTATAGACACTGAAGCTTTCTTT. It translates to CASSQAGIDTEAFF.

The genes are TRBV7-8 and TRBJ2-7, with 7 bases matching TRBD1. The length of the CDR3 is 17 residues. J was trimmed by 4 bases and V by 5 bases; bases with no gene match: 17. The germline V gene encodes CDR1 SGHVS and CDR2 FQNEAQ. The CDR3 DNA sequence: TGTGCCAGCAGCGCAAGAACAGGGACAGCCGAGGGGTACGAGCAGTACTTC. Its protein product is CASSARTGTAEGYEQYF. Full variable domain (rest looked up from reference TRBV7-8 and TRBJ2-7): GAGVSQSPRYKVAKRGQDVALRCDPISGHVSLFWYQQALGQGPEFLTYFQNEAQLDKSGLPSDRFFAERPEGSVSTLKIQRTQQEDSAVYLCASSARTGTAEGYEQYFGPGTRLTVT.

The chain links TRBV4-2 to TRBJ2-3; possibly TRBD2 for D (7 bases). V gave up 1 base and J gave up 6 bases, with 23 bases separating them. The germline gives CDR1 LGHNA, CDR2 YNFKEQ. The CDR3 contains 18 residues. CDR3: CASSQASGGEQSSDTQYF. Written as DNA, the CDR3 is TGTGCCAGCAGCCAAGCGTCGGGGGGCGAACAAAGTTCGGATACGCAGTATTTT.

V gene TRBV3-1 (or the pseudogene TRBV3-2) combines with J gene TRBJ1-2; tentative D call: TRBD1 (6 bases). CDR3 length: 15 amino acids. Germline values: CDR1 LGHDT, CDR2 YNNKEL (reference sequence). The germline V and J ends were trimmed by 1 base and 8 bases, with 17 bases remaining between them. The CDR3 nucleotides read TGTGCCAGCAGCCAAGTTACAGGGACCTTAGGGGGCTACACCTTC. Amino acids: CASSQVTGTLGGYTF.

This clone appeared a single time. This chain links TRBV5-1 with TRBJ1-1, with TRBD1 matching 8 bases. The length of the CDR3 is 16 residues. Per germline, CDR1 SGHRS and CDR2 YFSETQ. Trimming at V came to 1 base and at J to 3 bases, leaving 8 bases not matched to a gene. CDR3 nucleotide sequence: TGCGCCAGCAGCTTGACCAGGGGGCGCGGCGACACTGAAGCTTTCTTT. This translates into CASSLTRGRGDTEAFF.

This clone occurred once. The genes are TRBV11-2 and TRBJ2-3; the match to TRBD1 covers 9 bases. Trimming cost V 0 bases and J 5 bases; bases outside gene matches: 6. Germline V gene lookup returns CDR1 SGHAT and CDR2 FQNNGV. This CDR3 is built from 16 residues. The CDR3 region has the DNA TGTGCCAGCAGCTTAGATGGGGACAGGGCAATAGATACGCAGTATTTT. This gives the protein CASSLDGDRAIDTQYF.

The chain uses TRBV6-5 and TRBJ2-7; D is possibly TRBD2 (5 bases). The ends were cut back, 2 bases at V and 10 bases at J, with 15 bases in the middle. The CDR3 is 13 amino acids. Germline CDR1 MNHEY, CDR2 SVGAGI. CDR3 in amino acids: CASSYGSSSDQYF. Here the CDR3 DNA reads TGTGCCAGCAGTTACGGGAGCTCCTCGGACCAGTACTTC.

This clone was counted a few times. This sequence joins TRBV28 and TRBJ2-1; no clear D gene. The CDR3 totals 11 residues. V was trimmed by 6 bases and J by 5 bases, leaving 5 bases between them. In germline, CDR1 is MDHEN, CDR2 SYDVKM. The DNA of the CDR3 is TGTGCCAGCAGCGACAACAATGAGCAGTTCTTC. Protein product: CASSDNNEQFF.

The chain uses TRBV6-1 and TRBJ1-1, with a possible D match to TRBD1 (6 bases). CDR1 and CDR2 from the germline V gene are MNHNS and SASEGT. The CDR3 totals 13 residues. V gave up 1 base and J gave up 8 bases, with 11 bases separating them. The CDR3 is CASSEGGGLEAFF. The CDR3 DNA reads TGTGCCAGCAGTGAAGGGGGGGGGCTAGAAGCTTTCTTT.

This clone was seen just once. The rearrangement uses TRBV3-1 (or the pseudogene TRBV3-2) and TRBJ2-7; TRBD2 aligns across 16 bases. Losses at the gene ends were 1 base for V and 0 bases for J; bases not matched to a gene: 6. This CDR3 region has 19 residues. Germline values: CDR1 LGHDT, CDR2 YNNKEL (reference sequence). DNA of the CDR3: TGTGCCAGCAGCCAAGCCCCCGGGACTAGCGGGAGGGGCTCCTACGAGCAGTACTTC. Translation: CASSQAPGTSGRGSYEQYF.

V is TRBV3-1 (or the pseudogene TRBV3-2) and J is TRBJ1-3; D unresolved. CDR1 is LGHDT and CDR2 is YNNKEL in the germline V gene (reference sequence). V was shortened by 0 bases and J by 3 bases, with 9 bases between the two germline ends. This CDR3 has 15 residues. DNA for the CDR3: TGTGCCAGCAGCCAAGATATAACGGGTGGAAACACCATATATTTT. Amino acid sequence: CASSQDITGGNTIYF.

This clone has only a few counts. V and J are TRBV7-8 and TRBJ2-3; D gene ambiguous. Trimming took off 4 bases at V and 0 bases at J, with 11 bases between the two ends. CDR1 and CDR2 (germline): SGHVS, FQNEAQ. The CDR3 is 15 residues long. CDR3 bases: TGTGCCAGCAGCTCGGTCGTCACTAGCACAGATACGCAGTATTTT. Protein sequence: CASSSVVTSTDTQYF.